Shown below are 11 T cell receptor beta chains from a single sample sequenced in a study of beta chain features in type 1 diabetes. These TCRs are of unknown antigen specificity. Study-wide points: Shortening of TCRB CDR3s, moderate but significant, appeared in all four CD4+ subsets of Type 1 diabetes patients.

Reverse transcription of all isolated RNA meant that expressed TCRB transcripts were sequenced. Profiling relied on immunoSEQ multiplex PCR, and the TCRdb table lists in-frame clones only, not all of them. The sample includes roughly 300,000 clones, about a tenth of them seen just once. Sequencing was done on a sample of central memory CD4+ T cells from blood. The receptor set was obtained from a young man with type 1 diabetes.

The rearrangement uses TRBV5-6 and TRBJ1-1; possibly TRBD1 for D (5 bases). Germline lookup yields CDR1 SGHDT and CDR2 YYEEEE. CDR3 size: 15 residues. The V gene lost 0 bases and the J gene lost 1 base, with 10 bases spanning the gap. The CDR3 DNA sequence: TGTGCCAGCAGCTTGGTTGGGCAGGGGAACACTGAAGCTTTCTTT. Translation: CASSLVGQGNTEAFF.

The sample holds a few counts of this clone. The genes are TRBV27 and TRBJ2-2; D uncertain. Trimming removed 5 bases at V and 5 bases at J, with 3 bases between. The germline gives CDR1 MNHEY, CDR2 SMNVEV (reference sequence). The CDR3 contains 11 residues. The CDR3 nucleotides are TGTGCCAGCAGTAGGACCGGGGAGCTGTTTTTT. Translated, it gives CASSRTGELFF.

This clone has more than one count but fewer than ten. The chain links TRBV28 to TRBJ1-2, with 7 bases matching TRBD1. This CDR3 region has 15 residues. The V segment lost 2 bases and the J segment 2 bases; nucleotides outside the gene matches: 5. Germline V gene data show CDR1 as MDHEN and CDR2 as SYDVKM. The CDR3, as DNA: TGTGCCAGCAGTTTACTGGGACAGTTCAACTATGGCTACACCTTC. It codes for CASSLLGQFNYGYTF.

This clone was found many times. CDR3 DNA sequence: TGTGCCAGCTCAGAAGGGACAGGGGTTTACGAGCAGTACTTC. Its translation: CASSEGTGVYEQYF. The chain recombines TRBV18 with TRBJ2-7; 10 bases match TRBD1. The trim removed 5 bases at V and 4 bases at J, leaving 5 bases unmatched. This CDR3 is built from 14 residues. Germline V CDR1 and CDR2: KGHSH, LQKENI.

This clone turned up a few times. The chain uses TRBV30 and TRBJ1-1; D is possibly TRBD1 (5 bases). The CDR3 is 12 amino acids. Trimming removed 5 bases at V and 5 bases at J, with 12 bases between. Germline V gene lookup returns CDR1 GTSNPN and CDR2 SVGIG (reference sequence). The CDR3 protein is CAWAAGHTEAFF. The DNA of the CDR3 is TGTGCCTGGGCGGCAGGGCATACTGAAGCTTTCTTT.

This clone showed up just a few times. CDR3 amino acids: CASSLRVAGADTQYF. The CDR3 DNA reads TGTGCCAGCAGTTTGAGGGTAGCGGGCGCAGATACGCAGTATTTT. V gene TRBV28 combines with J gene TRBJ2-3; TRBD2 agrees at 7 bases. The CDR3 sequence is 15 residues long. Germline assignment: CDR1 MDHEN and CDR2 SYDVKM. J gave up 4 bases and V 3 bases, and 7 bases lay outside the gene matches.

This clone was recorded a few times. The CDR3 protein is CASSPKTGHSGNTIYF. DNA for the CDR3: TGTGCCAGCAGCCCAAAGACAGGCCACTCTGGAAACACCATATATTTT. The chain employs TRBV7-2 and TRBJ1-3; weak D call: TRBD1 (6 bases). Germline V gene lookup returns CDR1 SGHTA and CDR2 FQGNSA. With 5 bases removed from V and 0 bases from J, the gap between germline ends came to 14 bases. The CDR3 sequence is 16 residues long.

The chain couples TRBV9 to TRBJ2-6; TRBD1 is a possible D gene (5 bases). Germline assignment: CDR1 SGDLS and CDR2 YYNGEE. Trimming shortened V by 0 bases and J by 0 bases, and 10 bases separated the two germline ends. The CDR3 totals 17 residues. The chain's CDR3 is CASSVGGVVSGANVLTF. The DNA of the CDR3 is TGTGCCAGCAGCGTAGGGGGCGTGGTCTCTGGGGCCAACGTCCTGACTTTC.

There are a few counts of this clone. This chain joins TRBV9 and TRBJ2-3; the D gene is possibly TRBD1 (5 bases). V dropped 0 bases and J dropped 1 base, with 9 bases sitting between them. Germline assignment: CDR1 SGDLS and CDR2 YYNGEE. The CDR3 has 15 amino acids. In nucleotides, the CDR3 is TGTGCCAGCAGCGTAGCGGCGACAGGCACAGATACGCAGTATTTT. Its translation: CASSVAATGTDTQYF.

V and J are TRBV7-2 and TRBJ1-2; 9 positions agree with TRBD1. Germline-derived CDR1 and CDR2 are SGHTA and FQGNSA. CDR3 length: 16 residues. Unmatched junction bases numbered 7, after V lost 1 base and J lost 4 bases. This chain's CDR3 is CASSLGPGQGSYGYTF. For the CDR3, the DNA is TGTGCCAGCAGCTTAGGCCCGGGACAGGGTTCCTATGGCTACACCTTC. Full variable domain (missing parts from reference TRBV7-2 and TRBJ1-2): GAGVSQSPSNKVTEKGKDVELRCDPISGHTALYWYRQSLGQGLEFLIYFQGNSAPDKSGLPSDRFSAERTGGSVSTLTIQRTQQEDSAVYLCASSLGPGQGSYGYTFGSGTRLTVV.

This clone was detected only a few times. The chain's CDR3 is CASSGVSYEQYF. CDR3 coding DNA: TGTGCCAGCAGCGGCGTTTCCTACGAGCAGTACTTC. V usage is TRBV14 and J usage is TRBJ2-5; no firm D call. The J call is uncertain, as TRBJ2-7 better fits the DNA end. Germline V lookup: CDR1 SGHDN, CDR2 FVKESK. The CDR3 is 12 amino acids.